This T cell receptor (beta chain) was sequenced in a study of cytomegalovirus exposure and HLA in healthy donors. The study's findings and limits: Reports indicate that TCR beta sequences accurately predicted the HLA-A and HLA-B alleles of most subjects. Researchers had no immune exposure information except CMV serostatus available. The authors listed roughly 150 TCR beta chains as cytomegalovirus-associated.

The donors, nominally healthy at sampling, likely had unrecorded immune exposures. With 60 Vbeta and 13 Jbeta primers, the PCR was carried out. The repertoire was sequenced with immunoSEQ multiplex PCR; TCRdb's copy has only in-frame clones and lacks some. The sample includes approximately 120,000 clones, just under 75% of them seen just once. This clone appeared a few times. As yet, its antigen is unknown. The source of this sequence is a man in his fifties or sixties in good health and CMV-seropositive. The specimen sequenced was PBMCs.

CDR3 nucleotide sequence: TGTGCCCGAACCCAGGGCTACACCTTC. Amino acids: CARTQGYTF. This chain connects TRBV6-4 to TRBJ1-2; no clear D. The CDR3 sequence is 9 residues long. Looked up from germline, CDR1 is MRHNA and CDR2 is SNTAGT. V was shortened by 11 bases and J by 8 bases, with 9 bases between the two germline ends.